These 3 T cell receptor beta chains were sequenced from one sample in a study of cytomegalovirus exposure and HLA in healthy donors. The study ran its PCR with 60 Vbeta and 13 Jbeta primers. Data came from immunoSEQ multiplex PCR; TCRdb stores just in-frame clones and leaves some out. Of around 20,000 clones listed, under 85% are singletons. The sequenced sample was PBMCs. The receptors shown here come from a human donor in good health.

The chain uses TRBV13 and TRBJ2-3; 13 nucleotides match TRBD2. CDR1 and CDR2 from the germline V gene are PRHDT and FYEKMQ (reference sequence). J gave up 10 bases and V 5 bases, and 6 bases lay outside the gene matches. The CDR3 totals 14 residues. The CDR3 DNA reads as TGTGCCAGCAGCCTCGGGACTAGCGGGGCCTCGCAGTATTTT. It translates to CASSLGTSGASQYF.

This clone was seen a handful of times. The chain carries TRBV6-6 and TRBJ1-2, with TRBD1 as a possible D gene (5 bases). CDR1 is MNHNY, CDR2 SVGAGI, per germline (reference sequence). CDR3 size: 12 residues. V shed 2 bases and J shed 7 bases, with 8 bases lying between them. CDR3 sequence (DNA): TGTGCCAGCAGTTACGGTGACAGTGGCTACACCTTC. Encoded protein: CASSYGDSGYTF.

The rearrangement joins TRBV5-5 to TRBJ2-7, with TRBD1 matching 7 bases. Germline V lookup: CDR1 SGHKS, CDR2 YYEKEE (reference sequence). The CDR3 sequence is 15 residues long. Unmatched junction bases numbered 12, after V lost 3 bases and J lost 6 bases. The CDR3 region has the DNA TGTGCCAGCAGCTCTTACTCCGGGACAGCGTCCGAGCAGTACTTC. Translated: CASSSYSGTASEQYF.